This paragraph reports one TCR beta chain. Its antigen is unknown. This sample was included in a study of Graves' ophthalmopathy and Graves' hyperthyroidism. Study-level findings and limits: The 13-signature model separated ophthalmopathy from stable hyperthyroidism at approximately 91% sensitivity and roughly 80% specificity. Blood also harbored most expanded thyroid clonotypes above 0.001 frequency.

Deletions cut 5 bases from V and 6 bases from J, with 13 bases between. The CDR3 covers 13 residues. From germline, CDR1 is PRHDT and CDR2 FYEKMQ (reference sequence). The authors amplified TCR beta CDR3 regions from RNA transcripts. HTBI primers primed a first-round RT-PCR, and a second-round multiplex PCR followed. TCRdb reprocessed the multiplex PCR reads via MiXCR and lists one record per CDR3 protein. The data show about 240,000 distinct CDR3 sequences, around 50% seen once. Patients were excluded if they had other autoimmune diseases or uncontrolled infections, and likewise if pregnancy or lactation applied. Fresh peripheral blood, approximately 10 ml, was the PBMC source.

The V call is TRBV13, the J call TRBJ1-2, with D perhaps matching TRBD1 (5 bases). The TCR originated in an adult man with Graves' ophthalmopathy. What was sequenced was peripheral blood. CDR3 protein: CASSGRTRNGYTF. CDR3 in DNA: TGTGCCAGCAGCGGGAGGACACGCAATGGCTACACCTTC.